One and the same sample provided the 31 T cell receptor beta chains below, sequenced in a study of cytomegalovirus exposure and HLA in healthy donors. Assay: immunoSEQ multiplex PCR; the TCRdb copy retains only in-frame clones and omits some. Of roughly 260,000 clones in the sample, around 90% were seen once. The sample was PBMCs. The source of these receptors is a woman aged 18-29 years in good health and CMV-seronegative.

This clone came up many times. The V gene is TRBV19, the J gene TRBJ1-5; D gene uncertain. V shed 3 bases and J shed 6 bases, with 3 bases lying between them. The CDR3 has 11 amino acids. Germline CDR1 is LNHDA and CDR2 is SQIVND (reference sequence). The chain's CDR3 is CASSIGQPQHF. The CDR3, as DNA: TGTGCCAGTAGTATCGGTCAGCCCCAGCATTTT.

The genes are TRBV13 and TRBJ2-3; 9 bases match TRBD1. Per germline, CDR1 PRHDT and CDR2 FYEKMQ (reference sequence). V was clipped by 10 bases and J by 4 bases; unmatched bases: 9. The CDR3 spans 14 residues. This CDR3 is CATVGTGRADTQYF. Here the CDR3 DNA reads TGTGCCACCGTCGGGACAGGGAGAGCAGATACGCAGTATTTT.

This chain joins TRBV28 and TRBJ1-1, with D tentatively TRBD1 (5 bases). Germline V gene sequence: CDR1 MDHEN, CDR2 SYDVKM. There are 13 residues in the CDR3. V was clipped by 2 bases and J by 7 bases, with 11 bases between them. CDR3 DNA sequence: TGTGCCAGCAGTTTAACCGGGAGGGGTGAAGCTTTCTTT. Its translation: CASSLTGRGEAFF.

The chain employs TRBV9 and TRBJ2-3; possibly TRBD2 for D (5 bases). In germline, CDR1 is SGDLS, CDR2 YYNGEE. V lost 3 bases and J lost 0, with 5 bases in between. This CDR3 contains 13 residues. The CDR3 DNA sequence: TGTGCCAGCAGCGGAGGGAGCACAGATACGCAGTATTTT. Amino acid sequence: CASSGGSTDTQYF.

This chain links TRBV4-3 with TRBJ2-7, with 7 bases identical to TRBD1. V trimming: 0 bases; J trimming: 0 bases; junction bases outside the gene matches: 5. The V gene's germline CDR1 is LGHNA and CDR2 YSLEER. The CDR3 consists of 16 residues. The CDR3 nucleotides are TGCGCCAGCAGCCAAGAAGTGACAGGGTTCTCCTACGAGCAGTACTTC. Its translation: CASSQEVTGFSYEQYF.

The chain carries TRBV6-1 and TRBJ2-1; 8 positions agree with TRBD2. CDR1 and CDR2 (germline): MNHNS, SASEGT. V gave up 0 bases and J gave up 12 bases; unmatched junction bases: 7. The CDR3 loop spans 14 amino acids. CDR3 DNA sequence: TGTGCCAGCAGTGAAGCCCCGTCGGGGGGGTGGCAGTTCTTC. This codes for CASSEAPSGGWQFF.

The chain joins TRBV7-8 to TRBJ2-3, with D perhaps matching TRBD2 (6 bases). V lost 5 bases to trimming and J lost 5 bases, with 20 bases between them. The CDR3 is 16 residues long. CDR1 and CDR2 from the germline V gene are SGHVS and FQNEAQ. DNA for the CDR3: TGTGCCAGCAGCCCCGCCACGGGACTTGGTTTAGATACGCAGTATTTT. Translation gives CASSPATGLGLDTQYF.

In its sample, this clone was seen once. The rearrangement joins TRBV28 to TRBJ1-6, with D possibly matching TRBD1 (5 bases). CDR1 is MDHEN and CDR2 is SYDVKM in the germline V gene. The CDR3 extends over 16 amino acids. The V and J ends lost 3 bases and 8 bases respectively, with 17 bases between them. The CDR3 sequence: CASSLAFRVGDSPLHF. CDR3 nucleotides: TGTGCCAGCAGTTTGGCATTCAGGGTTGGCGATTCACCCCTCCACTTT.

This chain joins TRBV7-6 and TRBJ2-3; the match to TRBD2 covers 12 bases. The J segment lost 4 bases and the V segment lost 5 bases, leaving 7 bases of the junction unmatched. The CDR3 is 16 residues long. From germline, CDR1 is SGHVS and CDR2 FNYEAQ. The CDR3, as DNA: TGTGCCAGCAGCACCCCTAGCGGGGGGGCCCCAGATACGCAGTATTTT. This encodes CASSTPSGGAPDTQYF.

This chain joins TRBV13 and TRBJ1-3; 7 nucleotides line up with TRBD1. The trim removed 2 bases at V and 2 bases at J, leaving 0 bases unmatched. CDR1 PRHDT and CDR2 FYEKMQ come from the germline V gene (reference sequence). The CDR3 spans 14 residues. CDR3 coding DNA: TGTGCCAGCAGCTTAACAGGGGCTGGAAACACCATATATTTT. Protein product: CASSLTGAGNTIYF.

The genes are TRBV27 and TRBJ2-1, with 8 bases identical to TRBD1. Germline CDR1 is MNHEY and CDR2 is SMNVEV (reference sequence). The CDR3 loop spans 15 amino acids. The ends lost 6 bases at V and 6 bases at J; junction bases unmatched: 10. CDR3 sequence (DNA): TGTGCCAGCAGCCCGACAGGGGATGGGTTCAATGAGCAGTTCTTC. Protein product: CASSPTGDGFNEQFF.

CDR3 loop: CASRDRMFQETQYF. For the CDR3, the DNA is TGTGCCAGCAGGGACAGGATGTTCCAAGAGACCCAGTACTTC. V gene TRBV28 combines with J gene TRBJ2-5, with 7 positions matching TRBD1. The CDR3 length is 14 residues. J lost 1 base, V lost 6 bases, and 5 bases had no gene match. Germline V gives CDR1 MDHEN, CDR2 SYDVKM.

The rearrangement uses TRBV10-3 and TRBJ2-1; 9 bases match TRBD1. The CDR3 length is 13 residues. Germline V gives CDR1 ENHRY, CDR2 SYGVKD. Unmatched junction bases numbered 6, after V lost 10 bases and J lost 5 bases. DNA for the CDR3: TGTGCCACCCGGACAGGGGAAAACAATGAGCAGTTCTTC. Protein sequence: CATRTGENNEQFF.

CDR3 in DNA: TGTGCCAGTAGTATGAGCCAGGGTTCTAACGAGCAGTACTTC. Protein sequence: CASSMSQGSNEQYF. The chain links TRBV19 to TRBJ2-7; the D gene is possibly TRBD1 (5 bases). Trimming pared 3 bases from V and 5 bases from J, leaving 14 bases between. Germline-derived CDR1 and CDR2 are LNHDA and SQIVND (reference sequence). CDR3 size: 14 residues.

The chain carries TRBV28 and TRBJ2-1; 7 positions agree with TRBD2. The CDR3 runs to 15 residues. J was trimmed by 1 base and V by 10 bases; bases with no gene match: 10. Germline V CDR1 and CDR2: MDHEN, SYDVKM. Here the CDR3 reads CATGTSAWSYNEQFF. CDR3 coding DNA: TGTGCCACCGGAACTAGCGCTTGGTCCTACAATGAGCAGTTCTTC. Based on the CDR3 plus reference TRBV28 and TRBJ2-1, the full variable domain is DVKVTQSSRYLVKRTGEKVFLECVQDMDHENMFWYRQDPGLGLRLIYFSYDVKMKEKGDIPEGYSVSREKKERFSLILESASTNQTSMYLCATGTSAWSYNEQFFGPGTRLTVL.

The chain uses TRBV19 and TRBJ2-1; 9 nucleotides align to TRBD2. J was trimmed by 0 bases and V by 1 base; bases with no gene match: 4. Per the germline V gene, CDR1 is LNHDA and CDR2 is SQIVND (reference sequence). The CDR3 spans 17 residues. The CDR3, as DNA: TGTGCCAGTAGTATAGGGAGCGGGGGGCACTCCTACAATGAGCAGTTCTTC. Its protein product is CASSIGSGGHSYNEQFF.

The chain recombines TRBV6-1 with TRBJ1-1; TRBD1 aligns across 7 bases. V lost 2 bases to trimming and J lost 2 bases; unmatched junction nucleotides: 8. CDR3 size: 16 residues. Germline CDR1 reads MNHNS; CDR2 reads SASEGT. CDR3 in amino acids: CASSEYLQGVNTEAFF. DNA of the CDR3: TGTGCCAGCAGTGAATACCTCCAGGGGGTAAACACTGAAGCTTTCTTT.

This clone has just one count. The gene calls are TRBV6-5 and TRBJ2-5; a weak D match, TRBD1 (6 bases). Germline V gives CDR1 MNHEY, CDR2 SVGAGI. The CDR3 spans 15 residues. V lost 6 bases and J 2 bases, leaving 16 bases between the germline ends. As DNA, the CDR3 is TGTGCCAGCAGAACTACCGGGACACGACAAGAGACCCAGTACTTC. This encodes CASRTTGTRQETQYF.

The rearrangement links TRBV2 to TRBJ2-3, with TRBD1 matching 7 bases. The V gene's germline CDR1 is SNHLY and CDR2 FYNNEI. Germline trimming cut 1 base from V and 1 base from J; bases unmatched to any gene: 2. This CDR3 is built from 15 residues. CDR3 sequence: CASSEVQGGTDTQYF. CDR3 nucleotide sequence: TGTGCCAGCAGTGAAGTGCAGGGGGGCACAGATACGCAGTATTTT.

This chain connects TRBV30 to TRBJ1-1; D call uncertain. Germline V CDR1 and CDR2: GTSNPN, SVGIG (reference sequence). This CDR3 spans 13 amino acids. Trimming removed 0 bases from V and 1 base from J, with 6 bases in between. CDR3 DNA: TGTGCCTGGAGTGTGGCAGAGAACACTGAAGCTTTCTTT. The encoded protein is CAWSVAENTEAFF.

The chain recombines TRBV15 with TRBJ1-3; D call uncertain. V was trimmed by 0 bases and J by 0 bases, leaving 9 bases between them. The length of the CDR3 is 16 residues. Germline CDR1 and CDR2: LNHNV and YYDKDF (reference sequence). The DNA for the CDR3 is TGTGCCACCAGCAGAGAACAGTTGGGCTCTGGAAACACCATATATTTT. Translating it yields CATSREQLGSGNTIYF.

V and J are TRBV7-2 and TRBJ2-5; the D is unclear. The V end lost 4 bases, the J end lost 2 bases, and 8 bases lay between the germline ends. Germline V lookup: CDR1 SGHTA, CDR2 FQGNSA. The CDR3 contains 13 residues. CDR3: CASSSTSQETQYF. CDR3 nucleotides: TGTGCCAGCAGCTCGACAAGTCAAGAGACCCAGTACTTC.

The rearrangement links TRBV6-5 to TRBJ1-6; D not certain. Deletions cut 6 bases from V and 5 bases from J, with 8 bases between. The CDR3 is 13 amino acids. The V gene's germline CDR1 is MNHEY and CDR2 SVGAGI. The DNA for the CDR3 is TGTGCCAGCAGCCCCCAGGATAATTCACCCCTCCACTTT. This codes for CASSPQDNSPLHF.

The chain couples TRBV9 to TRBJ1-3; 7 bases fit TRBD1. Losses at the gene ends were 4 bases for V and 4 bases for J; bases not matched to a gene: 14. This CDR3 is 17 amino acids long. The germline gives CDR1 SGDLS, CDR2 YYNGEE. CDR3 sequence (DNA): TGTGCCAGCAGCCCCCGTCCCGGGACAGTAACAGGAAACACCATATATTTT. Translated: CASSPRPGTVTGNTIYF. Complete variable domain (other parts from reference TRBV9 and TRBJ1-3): DSGVTQTPKHLITATGQRVTLRCSPRSGDLSVYWYQQSLDQGLQFLIQYYNGEERAKGNILERFSAQQFPDLHSELNLSSLELGDSALYFCASSPRPGTVTGNTIYFGEGSWLTVV.

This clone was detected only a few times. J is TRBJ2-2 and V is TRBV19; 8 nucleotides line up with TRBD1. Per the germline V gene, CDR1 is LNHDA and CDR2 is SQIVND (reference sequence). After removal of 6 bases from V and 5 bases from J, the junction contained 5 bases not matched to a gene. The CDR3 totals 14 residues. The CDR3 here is CASRDRVRTGELFF. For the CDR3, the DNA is TGTGCCAGTAGGGACAGGGTGAGGACCGGGGAGCTGTTTTTT.

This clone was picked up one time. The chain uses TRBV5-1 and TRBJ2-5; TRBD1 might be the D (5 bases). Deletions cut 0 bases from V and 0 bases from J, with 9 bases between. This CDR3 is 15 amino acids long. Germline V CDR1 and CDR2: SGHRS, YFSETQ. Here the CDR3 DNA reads TGCGCCAGCAGCTTGGCCCAGACAGACCAAGAGACCCAGTACTTC. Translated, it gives CASSLAQTDQETQYF.

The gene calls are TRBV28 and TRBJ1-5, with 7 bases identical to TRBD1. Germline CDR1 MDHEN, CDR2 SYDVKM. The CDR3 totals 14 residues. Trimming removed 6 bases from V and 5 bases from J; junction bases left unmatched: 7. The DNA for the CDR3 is TGTGCCAGCAGCCCCCACAGGGGTCATCAGCCCCAGCATTTT. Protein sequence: CASSPHRGHQPQHF. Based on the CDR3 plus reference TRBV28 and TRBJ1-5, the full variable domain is DVKVTQSSRYLVKRTGEKVFLECVQDMDHENMFWYRQDPGLGLRLIYFSYDVKMKEKGDIPEGYSVSREKKERFSLILESASTNQTSMYLCASSPHRGHQPQHFGDGTRLSIL.

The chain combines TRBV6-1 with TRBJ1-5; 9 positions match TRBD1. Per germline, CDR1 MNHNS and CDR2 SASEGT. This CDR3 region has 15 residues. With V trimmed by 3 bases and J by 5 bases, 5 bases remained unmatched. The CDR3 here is CASSETGQGHQPQHF. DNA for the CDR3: TGTGCCAGCAGTGAGACGGGACAGGGTCATCAGCCCCAGCATTTT.

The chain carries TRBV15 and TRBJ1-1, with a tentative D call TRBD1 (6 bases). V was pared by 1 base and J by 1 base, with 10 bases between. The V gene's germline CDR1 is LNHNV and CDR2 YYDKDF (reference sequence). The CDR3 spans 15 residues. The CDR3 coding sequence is TGTGCCACCAGCAGAGGGGGGGGCTGGAACACTGAAGCTTTCTTT. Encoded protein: CATSRGGGWNTEAFF.

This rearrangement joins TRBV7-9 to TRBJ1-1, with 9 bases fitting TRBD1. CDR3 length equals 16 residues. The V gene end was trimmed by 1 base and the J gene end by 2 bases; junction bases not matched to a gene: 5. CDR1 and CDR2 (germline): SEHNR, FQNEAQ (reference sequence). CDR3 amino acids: CASSLGTGVLNTEAFF. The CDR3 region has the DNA TGTGCCAGCAGCTTAGGGACAGGGGTTCTTAACACTGAAGCTTTCTTT. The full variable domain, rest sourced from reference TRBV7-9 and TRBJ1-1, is DTGVSQNPRHKITKRGQNVTFRCDPISEHNRLYWYRQTLGQGPEFLTYFQNEAQLEKSRLLSDRFSAERPKGSFSTLEIQRTEQGDSAMYLCASSLGTGVLNTEAFFGQGTRLTVV.

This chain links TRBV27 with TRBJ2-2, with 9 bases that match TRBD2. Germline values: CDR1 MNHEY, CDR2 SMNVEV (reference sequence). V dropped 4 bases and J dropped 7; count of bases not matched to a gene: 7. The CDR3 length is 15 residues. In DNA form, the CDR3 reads TGTGCCAGCAGTTGGGGTAGCGGGGGAGTCGGGGAGCTGTTTTTT. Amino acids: CASSWGSGGVGELFF.